The 24 T cell receptor beta chains given below trace back to one sample, sequenced in a study of response to subunit inactivated influenza vaccine (dated by TCRdb to the late 2010s). Receptor libraries were prepared by RT-PCR. TCRdb names Illumina HiSeq 2500 as the instrument used. TCRdb itself trimmed the public reads at Q25 with fastp, ran MiXCR and retained productive beta chains. Identical CDR3 protein sequences are pooled into one entry, listed with their most common genes and DNA. Within this sample are some 300,000 distinct CDR3 sequences, with over 20% of them counted one time only. The ten largest account for 10% of the sample. Specimen: PBMCs from blood, collected less than 22 months after vaccination. Every receptor here comes from a man between 50 and 75 years old who received an inactivated influenza vaccine. Donor details come from another sample of the same person, matched by shared clones.

The CDR3: CSVARDRGYGYTF. The CDR3 DNA follows: TGCAGCGTTGCCCGGGACAGGGGTTATGGCTACACCTTC. The rearrangement links TRBV29-1 to TRBJ1-2, with 10 bases matching TRBD1. This CDR3 region has 13 residues. CDR1 is SQVTM, CDR2 ANQGSEA, per germline. With 4 bases clipped from V and 5 bases from J, the junction kept 4 bases outside the gene matches.

The table lists this clonotype with a few counts. This chain links TRBV6-5 with TRBJ1-2, with a weak D call TRBD1 (6 bases). Germline assignment: CDR1 MNHEY and CDR2 SVGAGI. CDR3 size: 13 residues. The V and J ends lost 9 bases and 5 bases respectively, with 16 bases between them. The CDR3 DNA reads as TGTGCCAGTAGGGACTCAAGGGGGTATGGCTACACCTTC. This translates into CASRDSRGYGYTF.

At least ten counts were recorded for this clonotype. The chain is built from TRBV20-1 and TRBJ1-2, with no clear D. Germline loops: CDR1 DFQATT, CDR2 SNEGSKA (reference sequence). CDR3 size: 13 residues. The V and J ends lost 3 bases and 8 bases respectively, with 16 bases between them. CDR3 residues: CSARTPRRRGYTF. The CDR3 DNA is TGCAGTGCTAGGACTCCTCGACGGCGAGGCTACACCTTC.

Concerning this clonotype itself: Possible read error: a much larger clone is one base away. The rearrangement joins TRBV7-2 to TRBJ1-2; no clear D gene. The CDR3 has 14 amino acids. Germline values: CDR1 SGHTA, CDR2 FQGNSA. The CDR3 DNA sequence: TGTGCCAGCAGCTTAGAGACGGAGAACTATGACTACACCTTC. Encoded protein: CASSLETENYDYTF.

CDR3 protein: CASSVDGTSAEISRDTQYF. CDR3 bases: TGTGCCAGCAGCGTAGACGGGACTAGCGCCGAGATCTCCCGAGATACGCAGTATTTT. The chain carries TRBV9 and TRBJ2-3, with 10 bases that match TRBD2. The germline gives CDR1 SGDLS, CDR2 YYNGEE. The J segment lost 5 bases and the V segment lost 0 bases, leaving 15 bases of the junction unmatched. The CDR3 covers 19 residues.

This clonotype has more than one count but fewer than ten. V is TRBV7-2 and J is TRBJ2-5; tentatively, D is TRBD1 or TRBD2 (5 bases each). This CDR3 region has 14 residues. Trimming removed 4 bases at V and 5 bases at J, with 14 bases between. Germline-derived CDR1 and CDR2 are SGHTA and FQGNSA. CDR3 sequence: CASSYKRGVETQYF. The CDR3 DNA follows: TGTGCCAGCAGCTACAAACGAGGGGTTGAGACCCAGTACTTC.

Note on this clonotype: At one end, the junction sequence differs from germline, possibly due to a read error. V usage is TRBV7-2 and J usage is TRBJ1-1, with D tentatively TRBD1 (6 bases). Germline V gives CDR1 SGHTA, CDR2 FQGNSA. This CDR3 spans 11 amino acids. The CDR3 DNA reads as TGTGCCAGCAGCTTTGAGGCGGGACACCACTTT. Its translation is CASSFEAGHHF.

This clonotype has a handful of counts. This chain connects TRBV19 to TRBJ1-5, with D tentatively TRBD1 (5 bases). Trimming stripped 5 bases from V and 9 bases from J, with 17 bases between. This CDR3 has 14 residues. CDR1 and CDR2 (germline): LNHDA, SQIVND (reference sequence). CDR3 sequence reads: CASSDQGRLGPQHF. Here the CDR3 DNA reads TGTGCCAGTAGTGACCAGGGCCGGCTTGGGCCCCAGCATTTT. The full variable domain, with the rest looked up from reference TRBV19 and TRBJ1-5, is DGGITQSPKYLFRKEGQNVTLSCEQNLNHDAMYWYRQDPGQGLRLIYYSQIVNDFQKGDIAEGYSVSREKKESFPLTVTSAQKNPTAFYLCASSDQGRLGPQHFGDGTRLSIL.

This clonotype was detected only a few times. This chain connects TRBV19 to TRBJ1-6; 9 bases line up with TRBD1. CDR1 is LNHDA, CDR2 SQIVND, per germline (reference sequence). J gave up 6 bases and V 7 bases, and 4 bases lay outside the gene matches. The CDR3 covers 14 residues. DNA for the CDR3: TGTGCCAGTACCCGGACAGGGGTTAATTCACCCCTCCACTTT. This gives the protein CASTRTGVNSPLHF.

The gene calls are TRBV7-9 and TRBJ1-2; D is perhaps TRBD1 (5 bases). The CDR3 is 14 residues long. Germline V CDR1 and CDR2: SEHNR, FQNEAQ (reference sequence). Trimming cost V 5 bases and J 3 bases, with 13 bases left between them. The CDR3 reads CASSPQGLHYGYTF. The CDR3 DNA reads TGTGCCAGCAGCCCCCAGGGCCTCCACTATGGCTACACCTTC.

The CDR3 region is CATLKGVGRRNTEAFF. In nucleotides, the CDR3 is TGTGCCACCTTAAAGGGGGTGGGACGGAGGAACACTGAAGCTTTCTTT. The genes are TRBV27 and TRBJ1-1; D perhaps matches TRBD1 (6 bases). Per the germline V gene, CDR1 is MNHEY and CDR2 is SMNVEV (reference sequence). The length of the CDR3 is 16 residues. V lost 10 bases to trimming and J lost 1 base, with 22 bases between them.

This clonotype was seen a handful of times. This rearrangement joins TRBV20-1 to TRBJ1-1; D call uncertain. Looked up from germline, CDR1 is DFQATT and CDR2 is SNEGSKA (reference sequence). V was cut by 3 bases and J by 1 base, with 9 bases left in between. The CDR3 extends over 13 amino acids. Here the CDR3 reads CSASNLGNTEAFF. The CDR3 bases are TGCAGTGCTAGTAATCTGGGGAACACTGAAGCTTTCTTT.

The chain links TRBV12-3 or TRBV12-4 to TRBJ1-2; the D is unclear. The CDR3 is 13 residues long. Trimming left V 7 bases short and J 0 bases short, with 9 bases between. CDR3 residues: CASTRHTNYGYTF. CDR3 nucleotide sequence: TGTGCCAGCACCCGACACACTAACTATGGCTACACCTTC.

The chain recombines TRBV2 with TRBJ2-7, with D tentatively TRBD2 (5 bases). CDR3 length: 14 residues. CDR1 and CDR2 (germline): SNHLY, FYNNEI. With 4 bases removed from V and 3 bases from J, the gap between germline ends came to 13 bases. The CDR3 nucleotides read TGTGCCAGCAGTGGAAGGGAGCAACTCTACGAGCAGTACTTC. It translates to CASSGREQLYEQYF.

The chain links TRBV5-1 to TRBJ1-2; D gene uncertain. The V gene lost 0 bases and the J gene lost 4 bases, with 10 bases spanning the gap. The CDR3 is 14 amino acids. The V gene's germline CDR1 is SGHRS and CDR2 YFSETQ. CDR3 region: CASSLEGGTYGYTF. CDR3 sequence (DNA): TGCGCCAGCAGCTTGGAAGGCGGCACCTATGGCTACACCTTC.

The chain joins TRBV5-4 to TRBJ2-3, with D possibly called TRBD1 or TRBD2 (5 bases each). CDR1 and CDR2 from the germline V gene are SGHNT and YYREEE (reference sequence). The CDR3 extends over 15 amino acids. The ends were cut back, 4 bases at V and 2 bases at J, with 14 bases in the middle. The CDR3 region is CASSPRGGHTDTQYF. DNA for the CDR3: TGTGCCAGCAGCCCGAGGGGCGGACACACAGATACGCAGTATTTT.

V and J are TRBV30 and TRBJ1-1; tentative D call: TRBD1 (6 bases). CDR1 is GTSNPN and CDR2 is SVGIG in the germline V gene (reference sequence). CDR3 length: 16 amino acids. V was trimmed by 0 bases and J by 3 bases, leaving 17 bases between them. In nucleotides, the CDR3 is TGTGCCTGGAGTGTACGTGGGGGACATTCGTACACTGAAGCTTTCTTT. This translates into CAWSVRGGHSYTEAFF.

This clonotype was observed at least ten times. The gene calls are TRBV15 and TRBJ1-1; D gene ambiguous. CDR3 length: 16 residues. Trimming pared 1 base from V and 3 bases from J, leaving 15 bases between. Germline V CDR1 and CDR2: LNHNV, YYDKDF (reference sequence). CDR3 protein: CATSRARLLPDTEAFF. DNA of the CDR3: TGTGCCACCAGCAGAGCCAGGCTCCTCCCGGACACTGAAGCTTTCTTT.

This clonotype was picked up a small number of times. This chain joins TRBV7-9 and TRBJ2-7; tentatively, D is TRBD1 (6 bases). CDR1 is SEHNR, CDR2 FQNEAQ, per germline (reference sequence). The CDR3 consists of 14 residues. The V gene lost 5 bases and the J gene lost 0 bases, with 11 bases spanning the gap. The CDR3 coding sequence is TGTGCCAGCAGCGACAGGTTCACCTCCTACGAGCAGTACTTC. Protein sequence: CASSDRFTSYEQYF. Variable domain in full (rest from reference TRBV7-9 and TRBJ2-7): DTGVSQNPRHKITKRGQNVTFRCDPISEHNRLYWYRQTLGQGPEFLTYFQNEAQLEKSRLLSDRFSAERPKGSFSTLEIQRTEQGDSAMYLCASSDRFTSYEQYFGPGTRLTVT.

Remarks on this clonotype: Relative to the germline gene, one junction end is altered; a read error may explain this. Here the CDR3 reads CASSSGQLLNTEALF. Here the CDR3 DNA reads TGTGCCAGCAGTTCGGGACAGCTACTGAACACTGAAGCTCTCTTT. The chain links TRBV27 to TRBJ1-1; 7 positions agree with TRBD1. This CDR3 comprises 15 residues. CDR1 MNHEY and CDR2 SMNVEV come from the germline V gene (reference sequence).

The chain carries TRBV10-3 and TRBJ2-3; TRBD2 is a possible D gene (6 bases). The CDR3 has 15 residues. The V end lost 6 bases, the J end lost 1 base, and 14 bases lay between the germline ends. CDR1 ENHRY and CDR2 SYGVKD come from the germline V gene. CDR3 amino acids: CAISSGRVGTDTQYF. The CDR3 coding sequence is TGTGCCATCAGCAGCGGGCGCGTTGGCACAGATACGCAGTATTTT.

The rearrangement links TRBV21-1 to TRBJ2-1; TRBD2 is the table's D call, not checked against the DNA. TRBV21-1 is a pseudogene locus. This CDR3 contains 17 residues. The CDR3 nucleotides are TGTGCCAGCAGCAAAGGGGGCCCTAGCGGGAGGTACAATGAGCAGTTCTTC. As protein: CASSKGGPSGRYNEQFF.

The sample holds a few counts of this clonotype. This chain connects TRBV12-3 or TRBV12-4 to TRBJ2-3; 8 nucleotides match TRBD2. Trimming at V came to 3 bases and at J to 1 base, leaving 3 bases not matched to a gene. CDR3 length: 15 residues. CDR3 region: CASSFTSGGTDTQYF. The CDR3 coding sequence is TGTGCCAGCAGTTTCACTAGCGGAGGCACAGATACGCAGTATTTT.

V usage is TRBV15 and J usage is TRBJ1-5; weak D call: TRBD1 (6 bases). The CDR3 spans 14 residues. V was trimmed by 3 bases and J by 4 bases, leaving 10 bases between them. Germline V lookup: CDR1 LNHNV, CDR2 YYDKDF (reference sequence). The CDR3 nucleotides read TGTGCCACCAGCAGGCGGACAGCTAATCAGCCCCAGCATTTT. It specifies CATSRRTANQPQHF.